A selection of T cell receptor beta chains follows, all from one sample in a study of shared T cell receptors in the human thymus. Data came from immunoSEQ multiplex PCR; TCRdb stores just in-frame clones and leaves some out. The table includes hundreds of thousands of clones, approximately 87% detected once. These sequences were also reported in another study, on human thymus T cells.

The sequenced material came from thymocytes. The receptors were gathered from a boy in the first two years of life with a congenital heart defect. The CDR3 runs from the conserved cysteine through the conserved F or W. Fields, in order: J gene, clone size, V gene, D gene, CDR3 DNA, CDR3 protein. The D gene is left open where the match is weak. Size is omitted from some rows. Given values are once, few, many or a class for expanded clones.

TRBJ1-6	.	TRBV5-4	TRBD1	TGTGCCAGCAGCCAGGACAGGGGCTATTCACCCCTCCACTTT	CASSQDRGYSPLHF
TRBJ2-2	.	TRBV28	TRBD1	TGTGCCAGCAGTACACACCCGGACAGGGTCCTCGGGGAGCTGTTTTTT	CASSTHPDRVLGELFF
TRBJ2-5	.	TRBV18	TRBD1	TGTGCCAGCTCACCGGTGGACAGGAAAGGCCAAGAGACCCAGTACTTC	CASSPVDRKGQETQYF
TRBJ2-1	.	TRBV27	TRBD2	TGTGCCAGCAGTCCCAAGCCGGCCGGGCTAAGCGGGAGAGGTAGCAATGAGCAGTTCTTC	CASSPKPAGLSGRGSNEQFF
TRBJ1-3	few	TRBV2	TRBD1	TGTGCCAAACGTCTAAAGGGACAGTTCCTCTCTGGAAACACCATATATTTT	CAKRLKGQFLSGNTIYF
TRBJ2-1	.	TRBV6-5	TRBD1	TGTGCCAGCAGTATGGACAGGGGGACGGCAGAATTCTTC	CASSMDRGTAEFF
TRBJ1-5	.	TRBV9	.	TGTGCCAGCAGCGAGAGGGAGGGAGGACAGCCCCAGCATTTT	CASSEREGGQPQHF
TRBJ1-2	.	TRBV28	.	TGTGCCAGCTCAGGGGTCCCCGATGGCTACACCTTC	CASSGVPDGYTF
TRBJ2-1	.	TRBV4-3	TRBD2	TGCGCCAGCAGCCAAGAGGTAGCGGGCTTCTACAATGAGCAGTTCTTC	CASSQEVAGFYNEQFF
TRBJ1-3	once	TRBV5-1	TRBD1	TGCGCCAGCAGCGCTCGACAGGGGCCTGGAAACACCATATATTTT	CASSARQGPGNTIYF
TRBJ2-7	.	TRBV28	.	TGTGCCAGCAGCTCTTGGCGACAGGAAAACTACGAGCAGTACTTC	CASSSWRQENYEQYF
TRBJ2-7	.	TRBV11-2	TRBD1	TGTGCCAGCAGCTTAGGGACAGGGGAATTCTACGAGCAGTACTTC	CASSLGTGEFYEQYF
TRBJ1-5	once	TRBV28	.	TGTGCCAGCAGCTCCATTCCGGGAGGGGGGCACAATCAGCCCCAGCATTTT	CASSSIPGGGHNQPQHF
TRBJ1-2	.	TRBV5-4	.	TGTGCCAGCAGTAATACCAACAGGTATCTTGTTGATGGCTACACCTTC	CASSNTNRYLVDGYTF
TRBJ1-4	.	TRBV13	.	TGTGCCAGCAGCACCGCGGATGAAAAACTGTTTTTT	CASSTADEKLFF
TRBJ1-1	.	TRBV5-6	TRBD1	TGTGCCAGCAGCTTGGCCGCTCAGACAGGGTGGGTGAACACTGAAGCTTTCTTT	CASSLAAQTGWVNTEAFF
TRBJ2-5	.	TRBV7-7	.	TGTGCTAGCAGCTTAGAGGGGGGGGTACAAGAGACCCAGTACTTC	CASSLEGGVQETQYF
TRBJ2-1	.	TRBV14	TRBD2	TGTGCCAGCAGCGGAAGCGGGAGCTCCTACAATGAGCAGTTCTTC	CASSGSGSSYNEQFF
TRBJ2-3	once	TRBV6-5	.	TGTGCCAGCAGTCAGGAAACCACAGATACGCAGTATTTT	CASSQETTDTQYF
TRBJ1-1	.	TRBV7-2	TRBD1	TGTGCCAGCAGCTCAAACCCCGGGGACAGAAACACTGAAGCTTTCTTT	CASSSNPGDRNTEAFF
TRBJ2-7	.	TRBV7-2	TRBD1	TGTGCCAGCAGCTCGGAACAGGGGACGGACTACGAGCAGTACTTC	CASSSEQGTDYEQYF
TRBJ2-7	.	TRBV30	TRBD2	TGTGCCTGGAGTGTAAACGGGACTAGCGGGGGTAATCCAGAGGTCTACGAGCAGTACTTC	CAWSVNGTSGGNPEVYEQYF
TRBJ1-5	few	TRBV19	.	TGTGCCAGTGGTCGTGGGGAGGGCTATCAGCCCCAGCATTTT	CASGRGEGYQPQHF
TRBJ1-2	.	TRBV2	.	TGTGCCAGCAGTGCCCCAAAACAGGGTTTTAACTATGGCTACACCTTC	CASSAPKQGFNYGYTF
TRBJ2-1	.	TRBV28	TRBD1	TGTGCCAGCAGCCACTTCCGGGACAGTTATCGTCGCGAGCAGTTCTTC	CASSHFRDSYRREQFF
TRBJ2-5	.	TRBV7-9	TRBD2	TGTGCCAGCAGCCCCGAGCGGGGGGGCGTGACCCAGTACTTC	CASSPERGGVTQYF
TRBJ2-4	.	TRBV28	TRBD1	TGTGCCAGCAGTTTCCCGGGACAGGGAGCCCCAGCCAAAAACATTCAGTACTTC	CASSFPGQGAPAKNIQYF
TRBJ1-1	.	TRBV5-1	.	TGCGCCAGCAGCTTGGGCAAGGGGTTAGACACTGAAGCTTTCTTT	CASSLGKGLDTEAFF
TRBJ1-1	.	TRBV14	.	TGTGCCAGCAGCAGGGAGGGTCTGACCAACCCTGAAGCTTTCTTT	CASSREGLTNPEAFF
TRBJ2-1	few	TRBV4-3	TRBD2	TGCGCCAGCGGCCAAGAATATACGGGGGGGAGCCCTCGCAATGAGCAGTTCTTC	CASGQEYTGGSPRNEQFF
TRBJ1-6	.	TRBV15	.	TGTGCCACCAGCAGAGATCGGGGACTCATGAGCTCCTATAATTCCCCCCTCCACTTT	CATSRDRGLMSSYNSPLHF
TRBJ1-2	.	TRBV7-6	.	TGTGCCAGCAGCCTCAAACCACTACTCCTCTATGGCTACACCTTC	CASSLKPLLLYGYTF
TRBJ1-4	.	TRBV7-9	TRBD1	TGTGCCAGCAGCTTAGCGACGAGAGAGGACAGGCAGAATGAAAAACTGTTTTTT	CASSLATREDRQNEKLFF
TRBJ2-1	.	TRBV19	TRBD2	TGTGCCAGTAGTGATCGTTCACTAGCGGACTACAATGAGCAGTTCTTC	CASSDRSLADYNEQFF
TRBJ2-7	.	TRBV18	TRBD1	TGTGCCAGCTCACTTGCCGGGACAGCCTACGAGCAGTACTTC	CASSLAGTAYEQYF
TRBJ1-6	once	TRBV2	TRBD1	TGTGCCAGCAGTGAAAGTAAGGCAGGGGGCAGAAGCTCCTATAATTCACCCCTCCACTTT	CASSESKAGGRSSYNSPLHF
TRBJ2-7	.	TRBV18	TRBD1	TGTGCCAGCCCGCTTGGCGTCGACAGGGGAGTACACGAGCAGTACTTC	CASPLGVDRGVHEQYF
TRBJ2-7	.	TRBV27	TRBD1	TGTGCCAGCAGTCCCCGACAGGGCGGTTACTACGAGCAGTACTTC	CASSPRQGGYYEQYF
TRBJ1-1	.	TRBV2	.	TGTGCCAGCAGTGGGCTGGAGGGCAGGCCCCCCTCCAGTACTGAAGCTTTCTTT	CASSGLEGRPPSSTEAFF
TRBJ2-7	.	TRBV6-5	.	TGTGCCACCCAGGGGCCGCTGGACGAGCAGTACTTC	CATQGPLDEQYF
TRBJ2-7	once	TRBV28	.	TGTGCCAGCAGTTTCAGACAGGCCCTAAGCGAGCAGTACTTC	CASSFRQALSEQYF
TRBJ2-1	.	TRBV4-2	.	TGTGCCAGCAGCCAAGATCGTATTTGCCAGGGGGAGGTTGAGTTCTTC	CASSQDRICQGEVEFF
TRBJ1-2	.	TRBV5-6	.	TGTGCCAGCAGCTTGCAAAGGGGAGGGTTTTATGGCTACACCTTC	CASSLQRGGFYGYTF
TRBJ2-3	.	TRBV11-3	.	TGTGCCAGCAGCCTTAGCGGAAGCACAGATACGCAGTATTTT	CASSLSGSTDTQYF
TRBJ1-1	.	TRBV5-8	TRBD1	TGTGCCAGCAGCTCTACGGGACAGGGGTGGACTGAAGCTTTCTTT	CASSSTGQGWTEAFF
TRBJ1-2	.	TRBV6-5	.	TGTGCCAGCAATCCCACCAGCGGACAGTTTGGCTACACCTTC	CASNPTSGQFGYTF
TRBJ2-6	once	TRBV13	TRBD2	TGTGCCAGCAATACCCCGGGAGGGGATGATGGGGCCAACGTCCTGACTTTC	CASNTPGGDDGANVLTF
TRBJ2-5	few	TRBV4-1	TRBD2	TGCGCCAGCAGCCAAGCCAGCGGGGGATACCAAGAGACCCAGTACTTC	CASSQASGGYQETQYF
TRBJ2-7	.	TRBV5-4	.	TGTGCCAGCAGCTTAAAGCCGAAAACCTACGAGCAGTACTTC	CASSLKPKTYEQYF
TRBJ1-2	.	TRBV28	.	TGTGCCAGCAGTTCCAGGGGAGCTAACTATGGCTACACCTTC	CASSSRGANYGYTF
TRBJ2-2	.	TRBV4-1	.	TGCGCCAGCAGCCAAGGGGTGTTTGGGGGGGCCTTTTTCGGGGAGCTGTTTTTT	CASSQGVFGGAFFGELFF
TRBJ1-2	.	TRBV2	TRBD1	TGTGCCAGCAGTCCGCGTAAGGACAGGGGCAAAGCTAACTATGGCTACACCTTC	CASSPRKDRGKANYGYTF
TRBJ2-7	.	TRBV10-1	TRBD2	TGCGCCAGCATGGAGGGGCTAGCGGGGGGGGTAGGAGAGCAGTACTTC	CASMEGLAGGVGEQYF
TRBJ2-7	.	TRBV5-6	.	TGTGCCAGCAGCCCCGCATACCTAGACAGGCGCGAGCAGTACTTC	CASSPAYLDRREQYF